This T cell receptor beta chain comes out of a study of cytomegalovirus exposure and HLA in healthy donors. On the study more broadly: Roughly 180 million T cells yielded about 120 million unique TCR beta sequences, as an earlier analysis found. Findings and limits, study-wide: In a later analysis, TCR beta V- and J-gene trimming showed a link to a missense DCLRE1C variant. When a later analysis was performed, an Asian-associated ancestry cluster reportedly had fewer N-insertions than the approximately 700-donor mean. With further analysis later on, most CMV-associated TCR beta chains appeared HLA-restricted.

13 Jbeta primers and 60 Vbeta primers were used for the PCR. The protocol was immunoSEQ multiplex PCR, while the TCRdb copy is restricted to in-frame clones and leaves out a portion. The sample records 150,000 to 200,000 clones, around 80% being singletons. This CDR3 contains 14 residues. Per germline, CDR1 LGHNA and CDR2 YNFKEQ. V dropped 1 base and J dropped 2 bases, with 6 bases sitting between them. Comment on this clone: The antigen is unknown.

Sequencing was carried out using PBMCs. The rearrangement links TRBV4-2 to TRBJ1-5; D not resolved. The receptor was isolated from a middle-aged woman in good health and CMV-seronegative. The CDR3 reads CASSQVAGNQPQHF. CDR3 sequence (DNA): TGTGCCAGCAGCCAAGTGGCTGGCAATCAGCCCCAGCATTTT.